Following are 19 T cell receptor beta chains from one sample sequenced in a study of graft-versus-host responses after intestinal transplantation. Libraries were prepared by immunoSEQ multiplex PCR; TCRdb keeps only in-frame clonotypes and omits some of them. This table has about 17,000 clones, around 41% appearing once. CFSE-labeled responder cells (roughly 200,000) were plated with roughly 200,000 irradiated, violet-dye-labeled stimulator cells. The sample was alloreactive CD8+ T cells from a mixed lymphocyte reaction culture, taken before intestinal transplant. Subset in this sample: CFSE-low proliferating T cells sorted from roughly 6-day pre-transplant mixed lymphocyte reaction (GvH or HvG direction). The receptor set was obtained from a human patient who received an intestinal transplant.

The CDR3 nucleotides read TGTGCCAGCAGCACCTGGAGGGAGGACACTGAAGCTTTCTTT. It encodes CASSTWREDTEAFF. The chain joins TRBV4-2 to TRBJ1-1; D is ambiguous. CDR3 size: 14 residues. Germline V gene lookup returns CDR1 LGHNA and CDR2 YNFKEQ. Trimming pared 5 bases from V and 3 bases from J, leaving 13 bases between.

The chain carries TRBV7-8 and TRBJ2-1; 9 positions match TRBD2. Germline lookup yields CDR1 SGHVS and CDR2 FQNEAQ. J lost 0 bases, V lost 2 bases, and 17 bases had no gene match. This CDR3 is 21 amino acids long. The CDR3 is CASSLPKGGTSSLSSYNEQFF. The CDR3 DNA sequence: TGTGCCAGCAGCTTACCAAAAGGAGGGACTAGCTCATTGAGCTCCTACAATGAGCAGTTCTTC.

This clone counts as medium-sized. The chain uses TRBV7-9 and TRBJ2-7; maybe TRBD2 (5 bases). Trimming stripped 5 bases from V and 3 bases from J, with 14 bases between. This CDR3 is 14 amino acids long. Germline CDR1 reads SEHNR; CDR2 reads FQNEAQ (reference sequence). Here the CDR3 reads CASSLVGLNYEQYF. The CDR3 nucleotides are TGTGCCAGCAGCCTCGTCGGACTTAACTACGAGCAGTACTTC.

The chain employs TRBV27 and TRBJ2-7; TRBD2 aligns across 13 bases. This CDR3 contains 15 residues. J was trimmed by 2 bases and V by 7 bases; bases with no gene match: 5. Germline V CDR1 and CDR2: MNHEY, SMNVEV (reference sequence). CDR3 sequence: CASKQTSGRAYEQYF. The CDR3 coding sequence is TGTGCCAGCAAACAAACTAGCGGGAGGGCCTACGAGCAGTACTTC.

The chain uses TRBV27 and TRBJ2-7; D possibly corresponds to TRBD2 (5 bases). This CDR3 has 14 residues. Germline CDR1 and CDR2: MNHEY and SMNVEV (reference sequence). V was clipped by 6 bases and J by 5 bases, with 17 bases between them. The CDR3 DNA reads TGTGCCAGCAGCTTCGCCCCGGACTTAGACGAGCAGTACTTC. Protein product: CASSFAPDLDEQYF.

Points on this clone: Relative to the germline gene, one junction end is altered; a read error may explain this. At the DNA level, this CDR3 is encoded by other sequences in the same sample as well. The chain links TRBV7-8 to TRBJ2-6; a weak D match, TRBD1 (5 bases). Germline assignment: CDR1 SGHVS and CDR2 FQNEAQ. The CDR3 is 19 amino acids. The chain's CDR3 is CASRLTRPTSYSGANVLTF. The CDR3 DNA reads TGTGCCAGCAGATTAACCAGGCCCACCTCATACTCTGGGGCCAACGTCTTGACTTTC.

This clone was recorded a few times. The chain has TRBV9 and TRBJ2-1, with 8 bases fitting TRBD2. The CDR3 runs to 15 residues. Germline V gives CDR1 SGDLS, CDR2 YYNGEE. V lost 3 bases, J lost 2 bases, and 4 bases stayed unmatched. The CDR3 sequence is CASSEVAGTYNEQFF. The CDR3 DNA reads TGTGCCAGCAGCGAAGTAGCGGGAACCTACAATGAGCAGTTCTTC.

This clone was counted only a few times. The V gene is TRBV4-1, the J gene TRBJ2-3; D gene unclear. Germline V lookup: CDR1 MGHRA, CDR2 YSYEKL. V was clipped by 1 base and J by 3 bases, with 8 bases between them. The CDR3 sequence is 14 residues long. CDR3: CASSQGLLTDTQYF. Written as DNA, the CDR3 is TGCGCCAGCAGCCAAGGTTTACTAACAGATACGCAGTATTTT.

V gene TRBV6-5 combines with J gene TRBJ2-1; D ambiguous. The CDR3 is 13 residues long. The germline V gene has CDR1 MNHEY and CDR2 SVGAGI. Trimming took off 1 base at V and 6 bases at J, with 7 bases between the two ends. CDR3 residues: CASSYCSPNEQFF. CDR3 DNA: TGTGCCAGCAGTTACTGTAGTCCCAATGAGCAGTTCTTC.

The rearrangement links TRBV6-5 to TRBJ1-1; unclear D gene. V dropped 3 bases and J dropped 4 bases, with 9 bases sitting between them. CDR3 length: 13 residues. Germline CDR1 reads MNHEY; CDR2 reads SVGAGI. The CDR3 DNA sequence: TGTGCCAGCAGTTATACCCACGTCACTGAAGCTTTCTTT. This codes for CASSYTHVTEAFF.

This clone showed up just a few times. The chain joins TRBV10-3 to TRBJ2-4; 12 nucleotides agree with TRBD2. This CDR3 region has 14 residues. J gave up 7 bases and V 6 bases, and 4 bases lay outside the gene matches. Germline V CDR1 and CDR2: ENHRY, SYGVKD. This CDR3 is CAISTSGRRNIQYF. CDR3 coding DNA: TGTGCCATCAGCACTAGCGGGAGGAGGAACATTCAGTACTTC.

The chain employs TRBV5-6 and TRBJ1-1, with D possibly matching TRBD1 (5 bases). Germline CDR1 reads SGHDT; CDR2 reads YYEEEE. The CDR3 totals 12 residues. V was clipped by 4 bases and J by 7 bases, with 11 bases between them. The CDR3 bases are TGTGCCAGCAGCGCCCTGGGGGGTGAAGCTTTCTTT. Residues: CASSALGGEAFF.

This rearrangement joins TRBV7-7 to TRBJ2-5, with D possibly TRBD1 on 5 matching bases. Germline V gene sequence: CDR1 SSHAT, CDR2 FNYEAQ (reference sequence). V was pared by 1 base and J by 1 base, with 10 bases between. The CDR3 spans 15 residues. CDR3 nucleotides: TGTGCCAGCAGCTTAGGTCGTCAGGGCCAAGAGACCCAGTACTTC. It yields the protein CASSLGRQGQETQYF. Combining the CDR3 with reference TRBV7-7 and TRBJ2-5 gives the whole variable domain GAGVSQSPRYKVTKRGQDVTLRCDPISSHATLYWYQQALGQGPEFLTYFNYEAQPDKSGLPSDRFSAERPEGSISTLTIQRTEQRDSAMYRCASSLGRQGQETQYFGPGTRLLVL.

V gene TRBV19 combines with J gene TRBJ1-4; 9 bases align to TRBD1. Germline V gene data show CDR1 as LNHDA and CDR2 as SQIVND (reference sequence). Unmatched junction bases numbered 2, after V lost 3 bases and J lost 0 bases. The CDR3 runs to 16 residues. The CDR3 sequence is CASSIWDRATNEKLFF. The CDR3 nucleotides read TGTGCCAGTAGTATCTGGGACAGGGCAACTAATGAAAAACTGTTTTTT.

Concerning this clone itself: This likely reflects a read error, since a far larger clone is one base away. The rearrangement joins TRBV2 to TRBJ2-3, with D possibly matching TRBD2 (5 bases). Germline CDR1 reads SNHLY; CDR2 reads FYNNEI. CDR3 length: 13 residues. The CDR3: CASSPASTDAQYF. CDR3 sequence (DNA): TGTGCCAGCAGTCCGGCTAGCACAGATGCGCAGTATTTT.

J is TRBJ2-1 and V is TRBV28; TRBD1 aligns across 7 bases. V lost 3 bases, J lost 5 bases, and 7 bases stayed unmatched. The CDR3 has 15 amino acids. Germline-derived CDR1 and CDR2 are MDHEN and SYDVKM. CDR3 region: CASSFPRGPHNEQFF. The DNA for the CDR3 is TGTGCCAGCAGTTTTCCGAGGGGGCCCCACAATGAGCAGTTCTTC. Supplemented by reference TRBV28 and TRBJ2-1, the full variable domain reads DVKVTQSSRYLVKRTGEKVFLECVQDMDHENMFWYRQDPGLGLRLIYFSYDVKMKEKGDIPEGYSVSREKKERFSLILESASTNQTSMYLCASSFPRGPHNEQFFGPGTRLTVL.

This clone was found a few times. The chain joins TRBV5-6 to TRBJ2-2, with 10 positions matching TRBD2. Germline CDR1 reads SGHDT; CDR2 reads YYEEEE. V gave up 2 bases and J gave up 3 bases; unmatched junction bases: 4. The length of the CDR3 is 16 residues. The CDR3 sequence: CASSLVAGGHTGELFF. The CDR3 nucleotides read TGTGCCAGCAGCTTAGTAGCGGGAGGCCACACCGGGGAGCTGTTTTTT. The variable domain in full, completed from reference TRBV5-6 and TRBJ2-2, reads DAGVTQSPTHLIKTRGQQVTLRCSPKSGHDTVSWYQQALGQGPQFIFQYYEEEERQRGNFPDRFSGHQFPNYSSELNVNALLLGDSALYLCASSLVAGGHTGELFFGEGSRLTVL.

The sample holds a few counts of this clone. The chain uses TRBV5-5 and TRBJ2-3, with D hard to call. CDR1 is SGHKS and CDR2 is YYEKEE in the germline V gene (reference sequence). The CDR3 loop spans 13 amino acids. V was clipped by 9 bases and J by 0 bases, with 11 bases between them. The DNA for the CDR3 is TGTGCCACCCTGGGTGGGAGCACAGATACGCAGTATTTT. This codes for CATLGGSTDTQYF.

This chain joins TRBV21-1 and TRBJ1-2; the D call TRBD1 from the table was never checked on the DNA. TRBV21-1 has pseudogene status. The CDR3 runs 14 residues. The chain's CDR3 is CASSKGGSPYGYTF. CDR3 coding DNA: TGTGCCAGCAGCAAAGGTGGCAGTCCTTATGGCTACACCTTC.